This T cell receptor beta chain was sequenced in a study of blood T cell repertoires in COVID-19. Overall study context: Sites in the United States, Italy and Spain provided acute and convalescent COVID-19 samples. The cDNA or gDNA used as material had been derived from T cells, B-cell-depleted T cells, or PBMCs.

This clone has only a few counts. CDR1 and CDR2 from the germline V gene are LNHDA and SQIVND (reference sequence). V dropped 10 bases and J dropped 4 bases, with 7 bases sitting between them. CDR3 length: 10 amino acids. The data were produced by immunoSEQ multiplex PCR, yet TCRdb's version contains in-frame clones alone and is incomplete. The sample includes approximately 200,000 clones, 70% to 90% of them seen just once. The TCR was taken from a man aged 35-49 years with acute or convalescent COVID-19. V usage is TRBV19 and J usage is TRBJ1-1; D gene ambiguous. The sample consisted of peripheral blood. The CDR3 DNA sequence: TGTGCCACTCGGGGCACTGAAGCTTTCTTT. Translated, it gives CATRGTEAFF.